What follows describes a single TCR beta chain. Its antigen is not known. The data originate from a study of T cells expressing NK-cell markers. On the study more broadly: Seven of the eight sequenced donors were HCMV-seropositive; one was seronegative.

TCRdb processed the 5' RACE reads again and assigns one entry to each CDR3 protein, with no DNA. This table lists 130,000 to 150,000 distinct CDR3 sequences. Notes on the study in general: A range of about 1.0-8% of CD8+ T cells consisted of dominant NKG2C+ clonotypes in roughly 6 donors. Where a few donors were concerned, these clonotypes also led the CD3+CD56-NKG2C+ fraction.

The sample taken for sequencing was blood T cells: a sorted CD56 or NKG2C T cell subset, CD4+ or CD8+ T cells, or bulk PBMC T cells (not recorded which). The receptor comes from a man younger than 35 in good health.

The CDR3 is CASSPDGSNQPQHF. The chain combines TRBV12-3 or TRBV12-4 with TRBJ1-5. The CDR3 is made up of 14 amino acids.